This T cell receptor beta chain was retrieved from a study of blood T cells in healthy people across ages. This clonotype was recorded a few times. Trimming took 5 bases from V and 0 from J, leaving 18 bases between them. The germline CDR1 and CDR2 sequences are SGHTA and FQGNSA. This CDR3 has 17 residues. A second PCR of 7 to 11 cycles used a sample-barcoded 5' primer and a J-beta primer mix. MiXCR was run by TCRdb on the 5' RACE reads, yielding one entry per CDR3 protein. The table lists some 710,000 distinct CDR3 sequences, 22% of them singletons, with roughly a fifth in the top ten. The origin of this receptor is a man between 65 and 80 years old in good health. Sequencing used blood. This chain connects TRBV7-2 to TRBJ2-3; a weak D match, TRBD2 (6 bases). This CDR3 reads CASSPVPRDWSTDTQYF. CDR3 sequence (DNA): TGTGCCAGCAGCCCTGTCCCAAGGGACTGGAGCACAGATACGCAGTATTTT.